One T cell receptor beta chain is described in this entry. There is no known antigen for this receptor. Base qualities are missing; no much larger clone stands one base away. According to the study, the label for this sample's time point signals: baseline before first vaccination. Samples from vaccinated people were obtained from the UK trials COV001 and COV002, which included a single-blind randomized controlled phase 2/3 trial of AZD1222 (ChAdOx1 nCoV-19) in healthy adults. Trial participant PBMC samples were collected at day 0 and day 28 after the second dose for TCRbeta chain sequencing. These data belong to a study of T cell responses to AZD1222 COVID-19 vaccine (dated by TCRdb to the early 2020s). In terms of the full investigation: Because spike-specific TCR depth and breadth did not differ between the two schedules, AZD1222 recipients who got a second dose at roughly 4 weeks were pooled with those who got a second dose at roughly 12 weeks. TCR sequencing was performed for roughly 250 trial participants, of whom about 200 were given two doses of AZD1222 and around 25 were given two doses of MenACWY control vaccine. Trial participants were enrolled into age subgroups of 18-55, 56-69 and 70-plus years, which contained roughly 150, 30 and 60 TCR-sequenced participants, respectively.

The investigation overall reported the following: Conclusions about previously exposed vaccinees were limited because only a handful of AZD1222 recipients were SARS-CoV-2 seropositive at baseline. The whole spike protein was spanned by vaccine-associated CD4 TCRs, and dominant responses were seen in regions 160-218 and 743-854. Reportedly, close to half of the unique spike-specific TCRs recognized epitopes lying outside the regions that are mutated in the B.1.351 and B.1.1.7 variants. Participants were mostly white British and included more females than males, and it was suggested by the authors that clonal diversity may have been underestimated. Because no day 14 peak-response samples were available, repertoires were characterized only after the peak T cell response. A significant rise in spike-specific TCR breadth and depth was observed after two AZD1222 doses relative to day 0 and relative to MenACWY recipients. In the small 56-69-year group, the increase in depth fell short of significance, most likely because of low power.

The CDR3 regions of human TCRbeta chains were subjected to immunosequencing. Under the source paper's analysis protocol: Repertoire TCRs were checked for matches against a reference library of SARS-CoV-2-specific TCRs that had been generated using the MIRA antigen-specificity platform. Breadth was defined as the fraction of unique TCRs that were SARS-CoV-2-associated. Depth was defined as the fraction of total T cells that were SARS-CoV-2-associated. Using the MIRA data, each spike-specific TCR was assigned both to the spike region to which the TCR was reactive and to a CD4 or CD8 class. Log10-transformed breadth and depth values were compared by one-way ANOVA with Sidak's multiple comparisons tests. Drawn from immuneACCESS, this table holds only the in-frame rearrangements with V and J called that TCRdb kept. Clones are partly lost; checked studies trace under half to an unresolved V gene and leave the rest unexplained. For V, J and clone size, that table is used; D and trimming come from the DNA. The sample table holds some 92,000 clones, of which about nine tenths were seen once. The ten largest clones represent approximately 8.3% of the sample.

This receptor was identified in an adult in good health. The sequences come from peripheral blood, collected on day 0 of AZD1222 vaccination.

At the DNA level, the sequence is TGTGCCAGTCGGACTAGCGGGGGGCATAATGAGCAGTTCTTC. The encoded protein is CASRTSGGHNEQFF. The chain links TRBV19 with TRBJ2-1; 14 nucleotides in the junction match TRBD2. At the junction V is shortened by 8 bases and J by 7 bases; bases outside the gene matches: 4. CDR1 and CDR2 are drawn from the germline V gene (reference sequence): LNHDA, SQIVND. The CDR3 contains 14 residues, cysteine and phenylalanine counted. The DNA shown is the 42-base CDR3, in frame from base 1.